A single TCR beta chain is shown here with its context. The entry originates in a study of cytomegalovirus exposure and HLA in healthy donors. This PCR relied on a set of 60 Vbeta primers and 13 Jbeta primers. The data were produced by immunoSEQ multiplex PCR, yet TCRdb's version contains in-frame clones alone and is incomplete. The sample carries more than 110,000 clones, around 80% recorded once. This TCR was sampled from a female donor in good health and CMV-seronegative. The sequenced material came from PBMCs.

The CDR3 DNA is TGTGCCATCAGTGAGTCGGGGACAGCAGATACGCAGTATTTT. This codes for CAISESGTADTQYF. This chain uses TRBV10-3 with TRBJ2-3; TRBD1 agrees at 7 bases. Germline values: CDR1 ENHRY, CDR2 SYGVKD. With 0 bases clipped from V and 4 bases from J, the junction kept 1 base outside the gene matches. The CDR3 contains 14 residues.